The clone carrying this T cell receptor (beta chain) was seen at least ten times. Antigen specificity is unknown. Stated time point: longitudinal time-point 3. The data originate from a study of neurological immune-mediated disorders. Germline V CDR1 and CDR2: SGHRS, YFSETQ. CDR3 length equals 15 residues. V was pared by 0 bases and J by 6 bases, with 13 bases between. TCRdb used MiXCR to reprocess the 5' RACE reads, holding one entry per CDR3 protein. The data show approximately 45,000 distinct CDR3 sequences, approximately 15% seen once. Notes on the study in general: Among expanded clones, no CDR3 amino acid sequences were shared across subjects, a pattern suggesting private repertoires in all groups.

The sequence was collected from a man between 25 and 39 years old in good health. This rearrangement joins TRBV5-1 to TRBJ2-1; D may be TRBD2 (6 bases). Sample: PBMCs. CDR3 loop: CASSLAPGVTNEQFF. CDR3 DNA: TGCGCCAGCAGCTTGGCCCCGGGGGTTACCAATGAGCAGTTCTTC.